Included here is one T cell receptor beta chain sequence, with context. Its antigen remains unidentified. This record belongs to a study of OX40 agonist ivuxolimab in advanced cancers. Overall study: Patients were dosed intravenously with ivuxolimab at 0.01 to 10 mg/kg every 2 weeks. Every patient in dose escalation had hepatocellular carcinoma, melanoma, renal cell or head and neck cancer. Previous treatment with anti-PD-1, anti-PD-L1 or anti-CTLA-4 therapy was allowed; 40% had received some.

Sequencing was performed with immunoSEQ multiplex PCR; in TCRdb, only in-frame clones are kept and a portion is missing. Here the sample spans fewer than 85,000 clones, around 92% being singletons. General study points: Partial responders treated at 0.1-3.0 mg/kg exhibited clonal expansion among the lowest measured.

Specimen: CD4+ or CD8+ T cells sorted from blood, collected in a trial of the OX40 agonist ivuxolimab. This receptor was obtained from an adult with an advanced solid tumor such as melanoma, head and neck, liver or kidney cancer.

Written as DNA, the CDR3 is TGCGCCAGCAGCTTGGATGTGGGCACCGGGGAGCTGTTTTTT. Amino acids: CASSLDVGTGELFF. The chain recombines TRBV5-1 with TRBJ2-2; D gene uncertain. This CDR3 region has 14 residues. Looked up from germline, CDR1 is SGHRS and CDR2 is YFSETQ. Trimming removed 0 bases at V and 4 bases at J, with 7 bases between.